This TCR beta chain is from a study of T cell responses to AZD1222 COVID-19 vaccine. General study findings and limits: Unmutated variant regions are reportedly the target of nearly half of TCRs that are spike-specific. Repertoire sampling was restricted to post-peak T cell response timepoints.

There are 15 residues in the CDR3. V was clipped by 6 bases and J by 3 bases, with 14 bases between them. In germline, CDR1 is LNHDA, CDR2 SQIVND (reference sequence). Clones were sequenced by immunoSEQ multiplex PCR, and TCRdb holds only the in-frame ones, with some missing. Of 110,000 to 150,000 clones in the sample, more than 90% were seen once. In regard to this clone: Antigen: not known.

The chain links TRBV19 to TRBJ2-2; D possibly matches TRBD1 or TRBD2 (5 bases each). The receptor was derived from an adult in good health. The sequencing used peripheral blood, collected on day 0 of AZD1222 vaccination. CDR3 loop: CASSMRVGDTGELFF. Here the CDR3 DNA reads TGTGCCAGTAGCATGAGAGTGGGGGACACCGGGGAGCTGTTTTTT.